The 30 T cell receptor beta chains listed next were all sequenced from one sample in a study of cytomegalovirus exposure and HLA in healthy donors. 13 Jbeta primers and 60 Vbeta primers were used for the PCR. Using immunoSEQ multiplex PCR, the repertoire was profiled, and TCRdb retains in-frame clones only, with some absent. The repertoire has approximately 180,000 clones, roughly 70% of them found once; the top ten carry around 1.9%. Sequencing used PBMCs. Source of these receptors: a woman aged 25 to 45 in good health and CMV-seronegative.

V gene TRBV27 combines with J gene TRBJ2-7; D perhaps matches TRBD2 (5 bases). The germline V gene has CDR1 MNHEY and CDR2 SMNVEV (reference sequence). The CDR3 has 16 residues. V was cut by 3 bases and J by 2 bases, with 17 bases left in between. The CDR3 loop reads CASSFVGAAGPYEQYF. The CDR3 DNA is TGTGCCAGCAGTTTTGTTGGAGCGGCAGGACCCTACGAGCAGTACTTC.

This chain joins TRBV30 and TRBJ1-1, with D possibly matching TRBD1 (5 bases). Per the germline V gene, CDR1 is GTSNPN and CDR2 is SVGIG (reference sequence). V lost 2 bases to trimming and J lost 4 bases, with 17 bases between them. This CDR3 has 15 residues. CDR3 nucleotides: TGTGCCTGGAGTCCGAGCCCGACAGTGGTCACTGAAGCTTTCTTT. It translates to CAWSPSPTVVTEAFF. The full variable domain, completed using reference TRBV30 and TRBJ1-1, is SQTIHQWPATLVQPVGSPLSLECTVEGTSNPNLYWYRQAAGRGLQLLFYSVGIGQISSEVPQNLSASRPQDRQFILSSKKLLLSDSGFYLCAWSPSPTVVTEAFFGQGTRLTVV.

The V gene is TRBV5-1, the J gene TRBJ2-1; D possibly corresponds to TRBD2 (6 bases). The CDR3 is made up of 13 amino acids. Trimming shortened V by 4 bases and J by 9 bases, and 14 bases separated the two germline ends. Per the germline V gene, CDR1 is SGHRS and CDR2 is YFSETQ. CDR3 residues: CASSPPGEGEQFF. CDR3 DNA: TGCGCCAGCAGCCCCCCGGGAGAGGGTGAGCAGTTCTTC.

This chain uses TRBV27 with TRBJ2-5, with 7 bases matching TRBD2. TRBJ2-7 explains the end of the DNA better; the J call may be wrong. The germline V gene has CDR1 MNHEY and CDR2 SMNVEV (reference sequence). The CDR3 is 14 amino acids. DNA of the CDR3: TGTGCCAGCAGCCCATCGGTAGCGGGCTACGAGCAGTACTTC. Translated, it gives CASSPSVAGYEQYF.

The CDR3 region has the DNA TGTGCCAGCAGTTTAATACAGGGATCGTTCTACGAGCAGTACTTC. The encoded protein is CASSLIQGSFYEQYF. This chain uses TRBV27 with TRBJ2-7, with D possibly matching TRBD1 (6 bases). This CDR3 is 15 amino acids long. Germline V gene data show CDR1 as MNHEY and CDR2 as SMNVEV (reference sequence). V lost 2 bases and J 3 bases, leaving 14 bases between the germline ends.

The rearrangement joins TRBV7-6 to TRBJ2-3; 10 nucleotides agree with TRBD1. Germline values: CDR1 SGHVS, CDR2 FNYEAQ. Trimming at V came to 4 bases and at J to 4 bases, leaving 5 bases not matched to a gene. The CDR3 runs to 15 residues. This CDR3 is CASSSRQGAADTQYF. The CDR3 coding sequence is TGTGCCAGCAGCTCAAGACAGGGGGCAGCAGATACGCAGTATTTT.

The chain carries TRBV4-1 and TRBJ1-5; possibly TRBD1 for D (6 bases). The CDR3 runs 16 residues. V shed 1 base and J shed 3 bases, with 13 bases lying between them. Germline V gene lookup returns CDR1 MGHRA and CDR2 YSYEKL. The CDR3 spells CASSQASQGYNQPQHF. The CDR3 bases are TGCGCCAGCAGCCAAGCTTCGCAGGGGTACAATCAGCCCCAGCATTTT.

The CDR3 sequence: CASSDRGPGELFF. Here the CDR3 DNA reads TGTGCCAGCAGTGACAGGGGGCCCGGGGAGCTGTTTTTT. The gene calls are TRBV2 and TRBJ2-2, with TRBD1 matching 8 bases. The CDR3 length is 13 residues. V was clipped by 3 bases and J by 6 bases; unmatched bases: 0. Germline V CDR1 and CDR2: SNHLY, FYNNEI.

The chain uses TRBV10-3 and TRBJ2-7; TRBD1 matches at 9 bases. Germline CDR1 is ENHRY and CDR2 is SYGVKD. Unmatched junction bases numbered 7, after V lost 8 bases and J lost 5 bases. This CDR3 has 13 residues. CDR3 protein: CAICRDRAHEQYF. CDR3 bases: TGTGCCATCTGCCGGGACAGGGCCCACGAGCAGTACTTC.

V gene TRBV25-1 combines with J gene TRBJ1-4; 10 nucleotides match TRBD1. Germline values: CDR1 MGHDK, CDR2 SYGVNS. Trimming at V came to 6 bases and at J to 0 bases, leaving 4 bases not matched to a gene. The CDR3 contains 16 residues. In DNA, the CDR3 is TGTGCCAGCAGGGGGACAGGGGATGCAACTAATGAAAAACTGTTTTTT. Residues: CASRGTGDATNEKLFF.

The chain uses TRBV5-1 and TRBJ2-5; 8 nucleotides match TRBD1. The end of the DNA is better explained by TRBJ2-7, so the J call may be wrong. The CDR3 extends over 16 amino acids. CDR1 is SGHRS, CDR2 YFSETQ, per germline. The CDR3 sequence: CASSLVGTQGGYEQYF. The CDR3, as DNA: TGCGCCAGCAGCTTGGTAGGGACACAGGGGGGCTACGAGCAGTACTTC.

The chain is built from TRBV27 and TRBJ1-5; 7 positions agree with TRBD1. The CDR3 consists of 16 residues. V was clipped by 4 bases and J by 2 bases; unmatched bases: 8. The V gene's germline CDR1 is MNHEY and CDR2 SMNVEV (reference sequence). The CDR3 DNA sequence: TGTGCCAGCAGTTCGAAAGGGGGCGAGGGCAATCAGCCCCAGCATTTT. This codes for CASSSKGGEGNQPQHF.

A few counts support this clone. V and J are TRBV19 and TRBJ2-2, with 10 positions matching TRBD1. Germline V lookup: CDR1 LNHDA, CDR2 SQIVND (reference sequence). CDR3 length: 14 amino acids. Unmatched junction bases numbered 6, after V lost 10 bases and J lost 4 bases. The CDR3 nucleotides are TGTGCCACCGACAGGGGGCCAACCACCGGGGAGCTGTTTTTT. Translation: CATDRGPTTGELFF.

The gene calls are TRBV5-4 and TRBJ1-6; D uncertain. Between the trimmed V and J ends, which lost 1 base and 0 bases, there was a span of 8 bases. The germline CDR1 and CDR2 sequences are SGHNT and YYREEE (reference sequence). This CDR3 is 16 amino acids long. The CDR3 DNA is TGTGCCAGCAGCTTGCGGGTATACTCCTATAATTCACCCCTCCACTTT. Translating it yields CASSLRVYSYNSPLHF. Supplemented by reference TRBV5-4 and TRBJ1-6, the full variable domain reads ETGVTQSPTHLIKTRGQQVTLRCSSQSGHNTVSWYQQALGQGPQFIFQYYREEENGRGNFPPRFSGLQFPNYSSELNVNALELDDSALYLCASSLRVYSYNSPLHFGNGTRLTVT.

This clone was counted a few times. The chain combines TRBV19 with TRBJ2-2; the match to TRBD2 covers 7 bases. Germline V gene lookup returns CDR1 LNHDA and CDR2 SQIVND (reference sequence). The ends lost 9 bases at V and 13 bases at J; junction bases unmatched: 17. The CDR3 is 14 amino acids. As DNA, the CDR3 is TGTGCCAGCCATTTGTTCGGGCGGGAGAGATGGCTGTTTTTT. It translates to CASHLFGRERWLFF.

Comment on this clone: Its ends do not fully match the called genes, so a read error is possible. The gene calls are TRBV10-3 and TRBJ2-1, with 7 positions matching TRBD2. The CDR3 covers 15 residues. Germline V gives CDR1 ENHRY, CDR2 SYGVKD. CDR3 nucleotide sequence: TGTGCCATCAGTGAGTCCAGCCGGGGAGGGAGATGGATGCTCTTC. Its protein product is CAISESSRGGRWMLF.

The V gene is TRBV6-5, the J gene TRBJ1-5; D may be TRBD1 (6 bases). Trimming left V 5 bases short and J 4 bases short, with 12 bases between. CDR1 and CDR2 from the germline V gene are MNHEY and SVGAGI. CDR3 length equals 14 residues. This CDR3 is CASSTGTRNQPQHF. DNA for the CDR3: TGTGCCAGCAGTACCGGGACAAGAAATCAGCCCCAGCATTTT.

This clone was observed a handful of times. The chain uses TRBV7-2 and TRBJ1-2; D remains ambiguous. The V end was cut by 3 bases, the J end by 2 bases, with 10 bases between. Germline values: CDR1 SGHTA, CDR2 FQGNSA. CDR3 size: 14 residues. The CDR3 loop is CASSLEGGNYGYTF. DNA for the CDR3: TGTGCCAGCAGCTTGGAGGGAGGGAACTATGGCTACACCTTC.

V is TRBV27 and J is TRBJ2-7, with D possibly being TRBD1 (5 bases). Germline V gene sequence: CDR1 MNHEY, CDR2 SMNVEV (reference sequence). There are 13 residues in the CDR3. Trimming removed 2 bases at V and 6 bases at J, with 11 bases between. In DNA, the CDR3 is TGTGCCAGCAGTTTAGACAGCCGGCTCGAGCAGTACTTC. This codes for CASSLDSRLEQYF.

CDR3 nucleotide sequence: TGTGCCAGCAGCGTAGGGCGGGGGGGAAAACTGTTTTTT. Amino acid sequence: CASSVGRGGKLFF. The chain couples TRBV9 to TRBJ1-4, with D maybe TRBD1 (5 bases). The CDR3 loop spans 13 amino acids. Trimming left V 0 bases short and J 10 bases short, with 10 bases between. Germline-derived CDR1 and CDR2 are SGDLS and YYNGEE.

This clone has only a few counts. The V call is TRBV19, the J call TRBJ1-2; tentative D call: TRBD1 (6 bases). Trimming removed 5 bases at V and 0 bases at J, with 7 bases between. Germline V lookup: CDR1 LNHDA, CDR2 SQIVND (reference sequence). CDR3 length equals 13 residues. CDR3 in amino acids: CASSGQSNYGYTF. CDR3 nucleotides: TGTGCCAGTAGTGGACAGTCTAACTATGGCTACACCTTC. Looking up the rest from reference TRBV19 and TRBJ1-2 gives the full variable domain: DGGITQSPKYLFRKEGQNVTLSCEQNLNHDAMYWYRQDPGQGLRLIYYSQIVNDFQKGDIAEGYSVSREKKESFPLTVTSAQKNPTAFYLCASSGQSNYGYTFGSGTRLTVV.

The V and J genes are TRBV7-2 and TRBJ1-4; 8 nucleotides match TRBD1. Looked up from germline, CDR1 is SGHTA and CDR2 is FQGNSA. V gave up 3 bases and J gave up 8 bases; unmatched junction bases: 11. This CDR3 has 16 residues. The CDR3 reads CASSLAGQGGWEKLFF. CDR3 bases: TGTGCCAGCAGCTTGGCCGGACAGGGAGGGTGGGAAAAACTGTTTTTT.

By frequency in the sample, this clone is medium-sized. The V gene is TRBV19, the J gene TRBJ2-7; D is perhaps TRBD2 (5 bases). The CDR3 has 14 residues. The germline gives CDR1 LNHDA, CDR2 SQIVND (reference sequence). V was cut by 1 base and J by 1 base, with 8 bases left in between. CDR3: CASSIGENSYEQYF. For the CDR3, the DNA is TGTGCCAGTAGTATAGGGGAGAATTCCTACGAGCAGTACTTC.

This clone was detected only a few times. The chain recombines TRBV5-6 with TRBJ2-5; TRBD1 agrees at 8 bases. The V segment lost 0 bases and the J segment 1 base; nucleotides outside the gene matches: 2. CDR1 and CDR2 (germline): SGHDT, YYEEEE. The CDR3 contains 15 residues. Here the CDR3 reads CASSLGTGLQETQYF. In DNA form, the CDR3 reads TGTGCCAGCAGCTTGGGGACAGGGCTCCAAGAGACCCAGTACTTC.

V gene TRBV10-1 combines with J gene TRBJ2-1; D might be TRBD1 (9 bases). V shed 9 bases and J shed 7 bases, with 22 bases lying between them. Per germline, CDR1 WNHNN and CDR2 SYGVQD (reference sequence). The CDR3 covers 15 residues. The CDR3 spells CASPIDRGTRNEQFF. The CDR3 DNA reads TGCGCCAGTCCTATCGACAGGGGGACTAGGAATGAGCAGTTCTTC.

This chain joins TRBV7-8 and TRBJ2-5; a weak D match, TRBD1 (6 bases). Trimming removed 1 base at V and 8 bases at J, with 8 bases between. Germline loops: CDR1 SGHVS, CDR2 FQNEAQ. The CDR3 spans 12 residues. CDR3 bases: TGTGCCAGCAGCTTAGGGACAGACACCCAGTACTTC. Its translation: CASSLGTDTQYF. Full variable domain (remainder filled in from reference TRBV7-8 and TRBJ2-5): GAGVSQSPRYKVAKRGQDVALRCDPISGHVSLFWYQQALGQGPEFLTYFQNEAQLDKSGLPSDRFFAERPEGSVSTLKIQRTQQEDSAVYLCASSLGTDTQYFGPGTRLLVL.

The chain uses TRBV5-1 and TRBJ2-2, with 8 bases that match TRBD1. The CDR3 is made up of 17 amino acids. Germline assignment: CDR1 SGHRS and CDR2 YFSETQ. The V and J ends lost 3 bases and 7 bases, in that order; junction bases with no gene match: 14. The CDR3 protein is CASSYRAIDRGGGELFF. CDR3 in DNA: TGCGCCAGCAGCTATCGTGCCATCGACAGGGGAGGCGGGGAGCTGTTTTTT.

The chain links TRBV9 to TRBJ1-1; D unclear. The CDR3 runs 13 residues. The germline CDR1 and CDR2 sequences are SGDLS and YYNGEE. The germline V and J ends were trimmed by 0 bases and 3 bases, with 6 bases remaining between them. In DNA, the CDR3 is TGTGCCAGCAGCGTAGACGGGGACACTGAAGCTTTCTTT. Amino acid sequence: CASSVDGDTEAFF.

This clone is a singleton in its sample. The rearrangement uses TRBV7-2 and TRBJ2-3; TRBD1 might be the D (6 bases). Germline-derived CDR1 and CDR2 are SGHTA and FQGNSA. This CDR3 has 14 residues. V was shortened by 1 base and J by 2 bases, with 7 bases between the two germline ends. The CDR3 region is CASSLGTATDTQYF. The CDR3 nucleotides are TGTGCCAGCAGCTTAGGGACAGCCACAGATACGCAGTATTTT.

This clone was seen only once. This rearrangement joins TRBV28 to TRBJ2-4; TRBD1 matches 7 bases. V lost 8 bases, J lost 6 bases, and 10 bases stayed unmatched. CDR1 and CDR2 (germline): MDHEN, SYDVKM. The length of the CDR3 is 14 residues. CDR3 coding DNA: TGTGCCAGCGGTCTAGACAGGGTGGGAAACATTCAGTACTTC. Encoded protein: CASGLDRVGNIQYF.